This is a list of T cell receptor beta chains from one sample in a study of T-cell reconstitution after alpha-beta-depleted transplantation in children. TCRdb re-called the PCR reads through MiXCR, storing one row per CDR3 protein. Of hundreds of thousands of distinct CDR3 sequences listed, 10% to 15% were seen once; the top ten hold around 2.2%. Sample: PBMCs, mostly from graft donor cells, taken 360 days after TCRalphabeta/CD19-depleted stem cell transplant. The receptors derive from a male patient between 5 and 17 years old who had a stem cell transplant for acute myeloid leukemia, so the T cells may come from the graft donor. Both conserved end residues are part of each CDR3. The order of the fields is clone size, D gene, J gene, V gene, CDR3 DNA, CDR3 protein. The D gene is left open where the match is weak. Clone size is given for some rows only: seen once, a few or many times, or a class if the clone is expanded.

size: many
D: TRBD1
J: TRBJ2-1
V: TRBV4-2
DNA: TGTGCCAGCAGCCCCCTCCAGTCCCCAGGGACAGATGAGCAGTTCTTC
CDR3: CASSPLQSPGTDEQFF

size: -
D: -
J: TRBJ2-1
V: TRBV5-1
DNA: TGCGCCAGCAGCTTGGTCGACAGGCCCTCCTACAATGAGCAGTTCTTC
CDR3: CASSLVDRPSYNEQFF

size: -
D: TRBD2
J: TRBJ2-5
V: TRBV9
DNA: TGTGCCAGCAGCGCGGGACTAGCGGGAGGTCGTGAGACCCAGTACTTC
CDR3: CASSAGLAGGRETQYF

size: -
D: -
J: TRBJ2-5
V: TRBV24-1
DNA: TGTGCCACCAGTGATTTCCTCCCGAAAAAAGGGGCAGCGATGGTGGAGACCCAGTACTTC
CDR3: CATSDFLPKKGAAMVETQYF

size: -
D: TRBD2
J: TRBJ2-7
V: TRBV24-1
DNA: TGTGCCACCAGTGACATGGGACTAGCGGGGAAATACGAGCAGTACTTC
CDR3: CATSDMGLAGKYEQYF

size: -
D: -
J: TRBJ1-5
V: TRBV3-1
DNA: TGTGCCAGCAGCCAGGGTTGGGGTTTTGATCAGCCCCAGCATTTT
CDR3: CASSQGWGFDQPQHF

size: many
D: TRBD2
J: TRBJ2-7
V: TRBV9
DNA: TGTGCCAGCAGCGCCAACCCGGGGGGGGCAGGATACGAGCAGTACTTC
CDR3: CASSANPGGAGYEQYF

size: few
D: TRBD2
J: TRBJ2-4
V: TRBV2
DNA: TGTGCCAGCAGCCGACTAGCGGGAGGGACCTCCAAAAACATTCAGTACTTC
CDR3: CASSRLAGGTSKNIQYF

size: -
D: -
J: TRBJ2-7
V: TRBV27
DNA: TGTGCCAGCAGTCCCGATTTGGGGCACGAGCAGTACTTC
CDR3: CASSPDLGHEQYF

size: few
D: -
J: TRBJ2-1
V: TRBV20-1
DNA: TGCAGTGCTAGAACTGCCCTCTCCTACAATGAGCAGTTCTTC
CDR3: CSARTALSYNEQFF

size: few
D: -
J: TRBJ1-1
V: TRBV5-1
DNA: TGCGCCAGCAGCTTGGAGAGCAGAAACACTGAAGCTTTCTTT
CDR3: CASSLESRNTEAFF

size: -
D: -
J: TRBJ2-4
V: TRBV20-1
DNA: TGCAGTGCTAGAGATCGGAAGGTAGCCAAAAACATTCAGTACTTC
CDR3: CSARDRKVAKNIQYF

size: many
D: -
J: TRBJ1-2
V: TRBV29-1
DNA: TGCAGCGTTGAAGGCCAAGGCTACACCTTC
CDR3: CSVEGQGYTF

size: many
D: -
J: TRBJ2-5
V: TRBV4-3
DNA: TGCGCCAGCAGCCAAGATTCCGGGGGGCCCGAGACCCAGTACTTC
CDR3: CASSQDSGGPETQYF

size: few
D: -
J: TRBJ2-1
V: TRBV6-1
DNA: TGTGCCAGCAGTGACTATTCCTACAATGAGCAGTTCTTC
CDR3: CASSDYSYNEQFF

size: few
D: -
J: TRBJ2-7
V: TRBV7-2
DNA: TGTGCCAGCAGCTTAATGGGAACCTACGAGCAGTACTTC
CDR3: CASSLMGTYEQYF

size: -
D: TRBD1
J: TRBJ2-5
V: TRBV11-3
DNA: TGTGCCAGCAGCTCCAACCGGGACAGGGAAGAGACCCAGTACTTC
CDR3: CASSSNRDREETQYF

size: -
D: TRBD2
J: TRBJ2-1
V: TRBV6-5
DNA: TGTGCCAGCAGTTATGCGGGGACTAGCGGGACTCACTACAATGAGCAGTTCTTC
CDR3: CASSYAGTSGTHYNEQFF

size: few
D: -
J: TRBJ2-2
V: TRBV20-1
DNA: TGCAGTGCTAGATGGGGGGAGCTGTTTTTT
CDR3: CSARWGELFF

size: -
D: -
J: TRBJ2-3
V: TRBV5-1
DNA: TGCGCCAGCAGCTTGAAATCCAGCGCTACGTCCGGAGATACGCAGTATTTT
CDR3: CASSLKSSATSGDTQYF

size: -
D: TRBD2
J: TRBJ2-4
V: TRBV28
DNA: TGTGCCAGCAGCCCGGGGACTAGCGGGGACGACATTCAGTACTTC
CDR3: CASSPGTSGDDIQYF

size: many
D: TRBD2
J: TRBJ2-1
V: TRBV6-2/TRBV6-3
DNA: TGTGCCAGCAGACACGAATTAGCGGGAGGTTGGAATGAGCAGTTCTTC
CDR3: CASRHELAGGWNEQFF

size: -
D: -
J: TRBJ2-7
V: TRBV7-2
DNA: TGTGCCAGCAGCTTAAGCAGGGCGTTCAACGAGCAGTACTTC
CDR3: CASSLSRAFNEQYF

size: -
D: TRBD1
J: TRBJ2-5
V: TRBV5-1
DNA: TGCGCCAGCAGCGACGGGACAGTCGCCGTGCAAGAGACCCAGTACTTC
CDR3: CASSDGTVAVQETQYF

size: many
D: -
J: TRBJ2-1
V: TRBV28
DNA: TGTGCCAGCAGTGTACCCTCGGGACGGAGCTTTAATGAGCAGTTCTTC
CDR3: CASSVPSGRSFNEQFF

size: many
D: -
J: TRBJ2-3
V: TRBV10-3
DNA: TGTGCCATCAGACCCGGTCAGGGCGGTCGGACAGATACGCAGTATTTT
CDR3: CAIRPGQGGRTDTQYF

size: -
D: -
J: TRBJ2-6
V: TRBV7-3
DNA: TGTGCCAGCAGCCCGGGGAGGACAGGAGCCCCTGGGGCCAACGTCCTGACTTTC
CDR3: CASSPGRTGAPGANVLTF